These 30 T cell receptor beta chains originate from one sample sequenced in a study of T cell changes during pregnancy in multiple sclerosis. Measured with immunoSEQ multiplex PCR; TCRdb has only the in-frame clones, and not every one. This table has tens of thousands of clones, 91% appearing once. This sample comprised peripheral blood, obtained in the third trimester of pregnancy. The origin of the receptors is a female donor in good health, enrolled as a control in a pregnancy study.

The chain recombines TRBV28 with TRBJ2-5; D may be TRBD1 (6 bases). The V end was cut by 6 bases, the J end by 5 bases, with 13 bases between. The CDR3 is made up of 13 amino acids. CDR1 is MDHEN, CDR2 SYDVKM, per germline. This CDR3 reads CASRLGTRETQYF. For the CDR3, the DNA is TGTGCCAGCAGATTAGGGACACGTGAGACCCAGTACTTC.

This chain uses TRBV7-2 with TRBJ1-2; 7 bases map to TRBD1. CDR1 SGHTA and CDR2 FQGNSA come from the germline V gene. Unmatched junction bases numbered 10, after V lost 5 bases and J lost 1 base. CDR3 length: 16 residues. The CDR3 here is CASSPRKDRSNYGYTF. CDR3 nucleotide sequence: TGTGCCAGCAGCCCCCGGAAGGACAGGAGTAACTATGGCTACACCTTC.

Only one count was recorded for this clone. The genes are TRBV4-3 and TRBJ2-1; TRBD2 matches at 9 bases. The germline V gene has CDR1 LGHNA and CDR2 YSLEER. The CDR3 contains 16 residues. Losses at the gene ends were 0 bases for V and 4 bases for J; bases not matched to a gene: 4. The CDR3 spells CASSQDSAGGYNEQFF. CDR3 bases: TGCGCCAGCAGCCAAGATTCGGCGGGAGGGTACAATGAGCAGTTCTTC.

The chain couples TRBV5-4 to TRBJ2-3; weak D call: TRBD2 (7 bases). This CDR3 has 16 residues. The V end lost 4 bases, the J end lost 8 bases, and 23 bases lay between the germline ends. Germline V gives CDR1 SGHNT, CDR2 YYREEE (reference sequence). This CDR3 is CASSATLSGGHATQYF. The CDR3 DNA follows: TGTGCCAGCAGCGCCACCTTGTCCGGGGGGCACGCTACGCAGTATTTT. Full variable domain (rest looked up from reference TRBV5-4 and TRBJ2-3): ETGVTQSPTHLIKTRGQQVTLRCSSQSGHNTVSWYQQALGQGPQFIFQYYREEENGRGNFPPRFSGLQFPNYSSELNVNALELDDSALYLCASSATLSGGHATQYFGPGTRLTVL.

J is TRBJ1-4 and V is TRBV4-2, with 9 bases lining up with TRBD1. CDR1 is LGHNA and CDR2 is YNFKEQ in the germline V gene. With 4 bases clipped from V and 10 bases from J, the junction kept 10 bases outside the gene matches. The CDR3 length is 15 residues. CDR3 loop: CASSRDREGFGKLFF. CDR3 in DNA: TGTGCCAGCAGCCGGGACAGGGAGGGTTTCGGAAAACTGTTTTTT.

The chain joins TRBV27 to TRBJ1-6; tentative D call: TRBD1 (6 bases). This CDR3 has 13 residues. Trimming left V 3 bases short and J 13 bases short, with 13 bases between. CDR1 and CDR2 (germline): MNHEY, SMNVEV (reference sequence). Here the CDR3 DNA reads TGTGCCAGCAGTTTCAGGGACACCGATCCCCTCCACTTT. This translates into CASSFRDTDPLHF.

The V and J genes are TRBV20-1 and TRBJ2-1; D gene uncertain. This CDR3 is built from 11 residues. V was trimmed by 3 bases and J by 7 bases, leaving 7 bases between them. Germline-derived CDR1 and CDR2 are DFQATT and SNEGSKA (reference sequence). The CDR3 loop is CSASSPNEQFF. The CDR3, as DNA: TGCAGTGCTAGTAGCCCGAATGAGCAGTTCTTC.

This sequence joins TRBV29-1 and TRBJ1-2; 8 bases are a match to TRBD1. V was clipped by 6 bases and J by 3 bases; unmatched bases: 3. This CDR3 spans 12 amino acids. The germline V gene encodes CDR1 SQVTM and CDR2 ANQGSEA. CDR3 coding DNA: TGCAGCGTCGGACAGGGCGACTATGGCTACACCTTC. Translated: CSVGQGDYGYTF.

CDR3 coding DNA: TGCGCCAGCAGGGATTGGCGGGCCGGGGAGCTGTTTTTT. The encoded protein is CASRDWRAGELFF. V and J are TRBV5-1 and TRBJ2-2; TRBD2 might be the D (5 bases). Trimming stripped 5 bases from V and 6 bases from J, with 11 bases between. In germline, CDR1 is SGHRS, CDR2 YFSETQ. The CDR3 runs to 13 residues. Variable domain in full (rest from reference TRBV5-1 and TRBJ2-2): KAGVTQTPRYLIKTRGQQVTLSCSPISGHRSVSWYQQTPGQGLQFLFEYFSETQRNKGNFPGRFSGRQFSNSRSEMNVSTLELGDSALYLCASRDWRAGELFFGEGSRLTVL.

This clone was seen a single time. The chain is built from TRBV5-1 and TRBJ2-2; 9 bases agree with TRBD2. The CDR3 has 14 amino acids. The V segment lost 6 bases and the J segment 5 bases; nucleotides outside the gene matches: 5. Germline V lookup: CDR1 SGHRS, CDR2 YFSETQ. CDR3 nucleotide sequence: TGCGCCAGCAACGGACTAGCGTCGACCGGGGAGCTGTTTTTT. It translates to CASNGLASTGELFF.

The V and J genes are TRBV4-3 and TRBJ2-5; TRBD1 matches 7 bases. The J call may be in error: the DNA end matches TRBJ2-7 better. This CDR3 has 15 amino acids. Per germline, CDR1 LGHNA and CDR2 YSLEER. In DNA, the CDR3 is TGCGCCAGCAGCCGTTCTCCGACAGGGACGGCCGAGCAGTACTTC. Translating gives CASSRSPTGTAEQYF.

The chain employs TRBV11-2 and TRBJ1-6, with D tentatively TRBD1 (6 bases). The CDR3 consists of 14 residues. The germline gives CDR1 SGHAT, CDR2 FQNNGV. The V end was cut by 3 bases, the J end by 10 bases, with 13 bases between. The CDR3 here is CASSFGQRESPLHF. The CDR3 DNA follows: TGTGCCAGCAGCTTCGGACAGCGGGAGTCACCCCTCCACTTT.

The rearrangement links TRBV5-1 to TRBJ2-1; no firm D call. V dropped 2 bases and J dropped 6 bases, with 9 bases sitting between them. Germline values: CDR1 SGHRS, CDR2 YFSETQ. The CDR3 is made up of 13 amino acids. The CDR3, as DNA: TGCGCCAGCAGCTTCCCTAGTTTCAATGAGCAGTTCTTC. It specifies CASSFPSFNEQFF.

J is TRBJ2-3 and V is TRBV19, with D perhaps matching TRBD2 (6 bases). CDR1 LNHDA and CDR2 SQIVND come from the germline V gene (reference sequence). This CDR3 has 17 amino acids. Trimming stripped 5 bases from V and 3 bases from J, with 21 bases between. The CDR3 bases are TGTGCCAGTAGTTCCCAGAAAAGACTAGATAGTACAGATACGCAGTATTTT. Encoded protein: CASSSQKRLDSTDTQYF.

V and J are TRBV28 and TRBJ1-1; TRBD1 is a possible D gene (6 bases). Between the trimmed V and J ends, which lost 1 base and 4 bases, there was a span of 13 bases. CDR3 length: 15 residues. Per the germline V gene, CDR1 is MDHEN and CDR2 is SYDVKM. The chain's CDR3 is CASSLSPRGGTEAFF. The DNA for the CDR3 is TGTGCCAGCAGTTTATCCCCCAGAGGGGGCACTGAAGCTTTCTTT.

This rearrangement joins TRBV15 to TRBJ2-1; 10 bases align to TRBD1. This CDR3 is 15 amino acids long. Germline CDR1 reads LNHNV; CDR2 reads YYDKDF (reference sequence). J lost 11 bases, V lost 5 bases, and 12 bases had no gene match. CDR3 nucleotides: TGTGCCACCAGCCCTGGGACAGGGGAGGAACGAAAGCAGTTCTTC. It yields the protein CATSPGTGEERKQFF.

CDR3 nucleotide sequence: TGTGCCAGTTCCCCTATCTCTGGAAACACCATATATTTT. It is translated as CASSPISGNTIYF. The chain employs TRBV2 and TRBJ1-3; D call uncertain. The CDR3 is 13 amino acids. V lost 9 bases, J lost 0 bases, and 9 bases lay in between. CDR1 is SNHLY and CDR2 is FYNNEI in the germline V gene.

The chain joins TRBV18 to TRBJ1-2; 7 bases align to TRBD1. The CDR3 has 17 amino acids. Germline values: CDR1 KGHSH, CDR2 LQKENI. The ends lost 2 bases at V and 4 bases at J; junction bases unmatched: 13. The CDR3 is CASSPFRGAGNIYGYTF. CDR3 in DNA: TGTGCCAGCTCACCATTCAGGGGGGCCGGGAATATCTATGGCTACACCTTC.

This clone has a single count. The V and J genes are TRBV6-5 and TRBJ2-5; tentative D call: TRBD2 (7 bases). Trimming shortened V by 4 bases and J by 5 bases, and 14 bases separated the two germline ends. This CDR3 has 14 residues. Germline V CDR1 and CDR2: MNHEY, SVGAGI. DNA of the CDR3: TGTGCCAGCAGTTGGCAGGGAGGGGGGGAGACCCAGTACTTC. As protein: CASSWQGGGETQYF.

This rearrangement joins TRBV9 to TRBJ1-1, with D maybe TRBD1 (5 bases). Trimming took 0 bases from V and 6 from J, leaving 15 bases between them. Germline CDR1 reads SGDLS; CDR2 reads YYNGEE. The CDR3 is 15 amino acids. DNA for the CDR3: TGTGCCAGCAGCGTAGCTCCCCACAGGACCTCTGAAGCTTTCTTT. It translates to CASSVAPHRTSEAFF.

The CDR3 is CASMRATGSKVVGYTF. The CDR3 DNA follows: TGTGCCAGCATGAGAGCTACAGGGAGTAAAGTAGTTGGCTACACCTTC. The genes are TRBV27 and TRBJ1-2, with a possible D match to TRBD1 (6 bases). Trimming left V 7 bases short and J 7 bases short, with 25 bases between. The CDR3 sequence is 16 residues long. Per the germline V gene, CDR1 is MNHEY and CDR2 is SMNVEV (reference sequence).

The chain uses TRBV5-6 and TRBJ1-2, with a weak D call TRBD1 (5 bases). This CDR3 is built from 15 residues. CDR1 is SGHDT, CDR2 YYEEEE, per germline. The V end was cut by 2 bases, the J end by 3 bases, with 14 bases between. This CDR3 reads CASSLIRVGYYGYTF. The CDR3 nucleotides read TGTGCCAGCAGCTTAATCAGGGTAGGGTACTATGGCTACACCTTC.

The chain uses TRBV11-3 and TRBJ2-1; 8 bases are a match to TRBD2. From germline, CDR1 is SGHNT and CDR2 YENEEA. The V segment lost 5 bases and the J segment 2 bases; nucleotides outside the gene matches: 5. The CDR3 length is 15 residues. The CDR3 spells CASSRTSGPYNEQFF. In nucleotides, the CDR3 is TGTGCCAGCAGCCGTACTAGCGGACCCTACAATGAGCAGTTCTTC.

The chain employs TRBV14 and TRBJ1-6; a weak D match, TRBD1 (6 bases). This CDR3 spans 16 amino acids. The germline V gene encodes CDR1 SGHDN and CDR2 FVKESK. V was trimmed by 0 bases and J by 6 bases, leaving 12 bases between them. CDR3: CASSQEPDSVNSPLHF. The CDR3, as DNA: TGTGCCAGCAGCCAAGAACCGGACAGTGTTAATTCACCCCTCCACTTT.

The V and J genes are TRBV19 and TRBJ1-1; a possible D gene is TRBD1 (5 bases). V was pared by 2 bases and J by 1 base, with 5 bases between. The CDR3 has 13 amino acids. Per the germline V gene, CDR1 is LNHDA and CDR2 is SQIVND (reference sequence). CDR3: CASSIQGNTEAFF. In DNA, the CDR3 is TGTGCCAGTAGTATACAGGGGAACACTGAAGCTTTCTTT.

The V gene is TRBV7-8, the J gene TRBJ1-3, with TRBD1 as a possible D gene (5 bases). The CDR3 length is 15 residues. CDR1 and CDR2 (germline): SGHVS, FQNEAQ. V was clipped by 1 base and J by 9 bases, with 16 bases between them. The CDR3 DNA sequence: TGTGCCAGCAGCTTAGTGGGCCGGGGGGAGCCCACCATATATTTT. Its translation is CASSLVGRGEPTIYF.

The rearrangement uses TRBV29-1 and TRBJ2-1, with TRBD2 as a possible D gene (5 bases). The CDR3 spans 10 residues. Germline values: CDR1 SQVTM, CDR2 ANQGSEA. The V end lost 6 bases, the J end lost 5 bases, and 5 bases lay between the germline ends. This CDR3 is CSVGDNEQFF. The CDR3 DNA sequence: TGCAGCGTGGGAGACAATGAGCAGTTCTTC.

This clone occurred once. The chain is built from TRBV13 and TRBJ2-4; D not certain. The V gene's germline CDR1 is PRHDT and CDR2 FYEKMQ (reference sequence). Deletions cut 4 bases from V and 0 bases from J, with 4 bases between. The CDR3 has 13 amino acids. Here the CDR3 reads CASSSLAKNIQYF. The CDR3 DNA reads as TGTGCCAGCAGCTCCTTAGCCAAAAACATTCAGTACTTC.

In nucleotides, the CDR3 is TGTGCCAGCAGTTACGGCGGGGGGGGCTACAATGAGCAGTTCTTC. Amino acids: CASSYGGGGYNEQFF. This chain uses TRBV6-5 with TRBJ2-1, with 9 bases lining up with TRBD2. Germline CDR1 and CDR2: MNHEY and SVGAGI. V lost 2 bases, J lost 3 bases, and 2 bases stayed unmatched. The CDR3 consists of 15 residues.

The chain joins TRBV2 to TRBJ1-4; 10 positions agree with TRBD1. The ends lost 7 bases at V and 7 bases at J; junction bases unmatched: 6. The CDR3 is made up of 14 amino acids. Per the germline V gene, CDR1 is SNHLY and CDR2 is FYNNEI. CDR3 nucleotides: TGTGCCAGCACCGACAGGGGGCCTGCTGAAAAACTGTTTTTT. It encodes CASTDRGPAEKLFF.